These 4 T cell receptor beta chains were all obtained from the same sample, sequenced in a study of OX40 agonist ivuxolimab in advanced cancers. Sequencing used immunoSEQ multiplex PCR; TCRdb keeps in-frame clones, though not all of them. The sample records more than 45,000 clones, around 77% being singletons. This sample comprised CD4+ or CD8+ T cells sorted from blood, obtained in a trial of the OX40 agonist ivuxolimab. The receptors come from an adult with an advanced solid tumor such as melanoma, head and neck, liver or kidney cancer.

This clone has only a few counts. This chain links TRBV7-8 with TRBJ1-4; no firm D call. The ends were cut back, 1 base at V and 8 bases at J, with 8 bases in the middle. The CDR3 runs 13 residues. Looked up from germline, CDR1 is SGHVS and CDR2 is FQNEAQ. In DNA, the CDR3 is TGTGCCAGCAGCTTAGGGTTGGGCGAAAAACTGTTTTTT. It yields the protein CASSLGLGEKLFF.

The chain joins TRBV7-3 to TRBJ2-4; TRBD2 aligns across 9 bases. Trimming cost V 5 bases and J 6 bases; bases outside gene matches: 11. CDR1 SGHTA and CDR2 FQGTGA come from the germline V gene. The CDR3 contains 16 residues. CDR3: CASSQTDGSGRNIQYF. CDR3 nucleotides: TGTGCCAGCAGCCAAACCGATGGTAGCGGGAGAAACATTCAGTACTTC.

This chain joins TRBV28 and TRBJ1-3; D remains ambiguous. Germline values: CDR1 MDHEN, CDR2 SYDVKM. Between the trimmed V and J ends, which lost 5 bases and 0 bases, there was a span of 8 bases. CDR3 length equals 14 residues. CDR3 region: CASSPVSSGNTIYF. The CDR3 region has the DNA TGTGCCAGCAGTCCCGTGAGCTCTGGAAACACCATATATTTT.

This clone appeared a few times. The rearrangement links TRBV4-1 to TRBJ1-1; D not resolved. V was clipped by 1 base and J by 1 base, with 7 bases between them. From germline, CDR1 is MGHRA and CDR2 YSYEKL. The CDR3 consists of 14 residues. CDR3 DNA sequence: TGCGCCAGCAGCCAAGGACGGAGGAACACTGAAGCTTTCTTT. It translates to CASSQGRRNTEAFF.